A selection of T cell receptor beta chains follows, all from one sample in a study of shared clonotypes between healthy human individuals. Method: immunoSEQ multiplex PCR; TCRdb's copy keeps in-frame clones and lacks some. The sample carries 550,000 to 700,000 clones, roughly 72% recorded once. The sequenced sample consisted of memory CD4+ T cells sorted from blood. The receptor set was obtained from a woman younger than 45 in good health. Both conserved end residues are trimmed from each CDR3. Fields, in order: V gene, J gene, CDR3 protein.

TRBV5-4,TRBJ2-7,ASSLQGTYEQY
TRBV15,TRBJ1-1,ATSRDIGGNTEAF
TRBV2,TRBJ2-7,ASSNPAQY
TRBV19,TRBJ1-5,ASSTRTGWSNQPQH
TRBV5-6,TRBJ2-7,ASSLDFYEQY
TRBV6-5,TRBJ1-5,ASGRLRHQPQH
TRBV5-1,TRBJ2-7,ASSFGSSSGILEQY
TRBV29-1,TRBJ1-2,SVEWARGYGYT
TRBV4-2,TRBJ2-7,ASSQPRLAGPYEQY
TRBV6-5,TRBJ2-2,AAAGQGNSGELF
TRBV27,TRBJ2-1,ASSTTLSSYNEQF
TRBV27,TRBJ2-1,ASSFDYLNEQF
TRBV19,TRBJ1-3,ASQLTGGGYTIY
TRBV11-2,TRBJ2-1,ASSSRQLPGLAGSEQF
TRBV19,TRBJ1-1,ASSAWTHQGTEAF
TRBV28,TRBJ1-1,ASKKGGSEAF
TRBV29-1,TRBJ2-5,SVVRGRGETQY
TRBV28,TRBJ2-7,ASSPTGLPQQY
TRBV25-1,TRBJ1-4,ASSEGREKLF
TRBV5-1,TRBJ2-7,ASSFRLAGGLQEQY
TRBV5-1,TRBJ2-5,ASSIPTGEYETQY
TRBV28,TRBJ2-2,ASRPSGRGDGELF
TRBV10-1,TRBJ1-1,ASSESGTGNTEAF
TRBV7-8,TRBJ1-5,ASSFGGVNGNQPQH
TRBV23-1,TRBJ2-5,ASSQSDEGEGETQY
TRBV12-1,TRBJ1-5,ASSFVRSGIPQH
TRBV28,TRBJ1-5,ASWQRRSNQPQH
TRBV7-8,TRBJ2-1,ASSLAGSGTTGEQF
TRBV7-6,TRBJ1-2,ASSPGTFNYGYT
TRBV20-1,TRBJ2-5,SAPIQGTQY
TRBV7-8,TRBJ2-2,ASSLLGLASANTGELF
TRBV18,TRBJ2-3,ASSLHGSTDTQY
TRBV28,TRBJ2-2,ASRRTGPGKTGELF
TRBV27,TRBJ1-5,ASSRQGRYQPQH
TRBV29-1,TRBJ1-4,SVELRETAAGEKLF
TRBV25-1,TRBJ2-7,ASSEPSGDRSYEQY
TRBV10-1,TRBJ2-1,ASSGGTSGSGNEQF
TRBV19,TRBJ2-2,ASNRRPNTGELF
TRBV18,TRBJ2-1,ASSPRARANNEQF
TRBV5-4,TRBJ2-5,ASSSHSGGETQY
TRBV5-1,TRBJ2-5,ASSLRQVETQY
TRBV7-3,TRBJ2-3,ASSLRGGLAGVFPDTQY
TRBV5-4,TRBJ2-1,ASSLYEYEQF
TRBV28,TRBJ1-4,ASSFVPKRTGRGKLF
TRBV6-1,TRBJ1-2,ASSGGVSNYGYT
TRBV29-1,TRBJ2-5,SVEDLGRQETQY
TRBV25-1,TRBJ2-1,ASSVTGGINEQF
TRBV18,TRBJ2-7,ASSPGGVGYEQY
TRBV28,TRBJ2-3,ASSFLGGRGDTQY
TRBV19,TRBJ2-7,ASSIVWEGLDEQY
TRBV7-9,TRBJ2-1,ASSFGGSGHNEQF
TRBV7-9,TRBJ2-2,ASSLERLAGVAGELF
TRBV5-5,TRBJ2-3,ASSRGWSTDTQY
TRBV28,TRBJ2-7,ASTPASIPYEQY
TRBV19,TRBJ2-6,ATSGTGANVLT
TRBV10-1,TRBJ2-7,ASGLSSYEQY
TRBV28,TRBJ1-5,ASSWDRRYQPQH
TRBV28,TRBJ2-7,ASSWTSGSSYEQY
TRBV7-2,TRBJ2-7,ASSFLDYEQY
TRBV5-5,TRBJ1-5,ASSSQGGLGQPQH